The subject of this entry is one TCR beta chain. This sample was included in a study of blood T cell repertoires in COVID-19. The method was immunoSEQ multiplex PCR; TCRdb's version includes in-frame clones alone and lacks a portion of them. The table lists roughly 200,000 clones, about 93% of them singletons. Trimming took off 1 base at V and 0 bases at J, with 3 bases between the two ends. Germline CDR1 is LGHDT and CDR2 is YNNKEL (reference sequence). This CDR3 region has 13 residues. The TCR sequence derives from a young man with COVID-19, enrolled during active disease. Sequencing was performed on peripheral blood. The chain couples TRBV3-1 (or the pseudogene TRBV3-2) to TRBJ1-2; no reliable D call. The CDR3 nucleotides are TGTGCCAGCAGCCAAGTAGCTAACTATGGCTACACCTTC. Residues: CASSQVANYGYTF.